One TCR beta chain is described in this entry. Its antigen is not known. The CDR3 has 18 amino acids. Germline CDR1 is MNHNS and CDR2 is SASEGT. The V gene lost 5 bases and the J gene lost 7 bases, with 24 bases spanning the gap. Time point meaning: persistent/refractory GD, antithyroid drugs over 5 years with positive TRAb. The authors made the TCR library using RNA they extracted from PBMCs. Blood from the periphery, approximately 10 milliliters in all, was drawn into EDTA tubes. The data stem from a study of regulatory T cells in long-lasting Graves disease. Assembly of TCR beta libraries relied on iRepertoire HTBI primers together with Arm-PCR of CDR3 regions. TCRdb independently ran MiXCR on the multiplex PCR reads; one entry per CDR3 protein. The table records nearly 350,000 distinct CDR3 sequences, about 20% of them present only once. General study points: Limited sample numbers may have lowered accuracy. Lower TCR diversity characterized persistent Graves' patients relative to newly diagnosed patients. Persistent disease preferred TRBV28, TRBJ1-2 and TRBJ2-5.

The chain employs TRBV6-1 and TRBJ1-6, with D unclear. Material: peripheral blood mononuclear cells (PBMCs), obtained when the disease was refractory, from a patient treated with antithyroid drugs. The TCR originated in a female donor with Graves disease. CDR3 region: CASSHPRQVEEGNSPLHF. The CDR3 bases are TGTGCCAGCAGTCACCCACGGCAGGTGGAAGAGGGCAATTCACCCCTCCACTTT.